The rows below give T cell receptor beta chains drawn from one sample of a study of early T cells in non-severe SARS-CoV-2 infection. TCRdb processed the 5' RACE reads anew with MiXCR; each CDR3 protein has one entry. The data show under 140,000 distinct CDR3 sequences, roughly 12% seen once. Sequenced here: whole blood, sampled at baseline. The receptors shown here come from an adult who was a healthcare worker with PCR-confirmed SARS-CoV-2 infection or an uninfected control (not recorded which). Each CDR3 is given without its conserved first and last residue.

ASSLESPGPRYEQY | 14 | TRBJ2-7 | TRBV11-2
ASRQEALGQPQH | 12 | TRBJ1-5 | TRBV2
ASSTAGTRGEQY | 12 | TRBJ2-7 | TRBV19
IAGSYYGYT | 9 | TRBJ1-2 | TRBV6-6
ATSAPGASDTETQY | 14 | TRBJ2-3 | TRBV24-1
ASRTPRGQETQY | 12 | TRBJ2-5 | TRBV11-2
ASSDQGLDPNLAF | 13 | TRBJ1-1 | TRBV2
SVDPGNYGYT | 10 | TRBJ1-2 | TRBV29-1
ASSQNSGGSYEQY | 13 | TRBJ2-7 | TRBV5-1
SASQGTDTQY | 10 | TRBJ2-3 | TRBV20-1
SARGGNRGTEAF | 12 | TRBJ1-1 | TRBV20-1
AWSVRARPYEQY | 12 | TRBJ2-7 | TRBV30
ASSRLNSPLH | 10 | TRBJ1-6 | TRBV6-5
ASRHKVRDTQLGSEQF | 16 | TRBJ2-1 | TRBV6-6
SARGSQETQY | 10 | TRBJ2-5 | TRBV20-1
SVDASGSYNEQF | 12 | TRBJ2-1 | TRBV29-1
SVESRETQY | 9 | TRBJ2-5 | TRBV29-1